This TCR beta chain comes out of a study of human T cells and chemical hapten exposure. Study background: Once 0.01% DPC had been applied to the upper back by patch test, readings were taken at 6 days.

Broader study findings: Those TCRs sitting above 1 in 1000 frequency stayed the same with DPC sensitization.

Many counts were recorded for this clonotype. Antigen unknown. Each CDR3 protein is one row after TCRdb ran MiXCR on the RACE reads. Altogether about 70,000 distinct CDR3 sequences are present, over 7.5% being singletons, with the ten largest covering 3.3%. There are 15 residues in the CDR3. CDR1 ENHRY and CDR2 SYGVKD come from the germline V gene. V dropped 6 bases and J dropped 3 bases, with 14 bases sitting between them. The sample's time point: patch test 1, 2 weeks after DPC sensitization. Treatment indicated: therapeutic diphenylcyclopropenone sensitization with weekly scalp DPC. The chain has TRBV10-3 and TRBJ2-2; perhaps D is TRBD1 or TRBD2 (5 bases each). The material sequenced was whole blood, taken in connection with sensitization to the hapten diphenylcyclopropenone (DPC). The receptor comes from a woman in her thirties or forties with alopecia areata. Some clones in this sample may be carry-over from other donors' samples. CDR3 protein: CAISPGPGDTGELFF. CDR3 nucleotide sequence: TGTGCCATCAGCCCGGGACCGGGTGACACCGGGGAGCTGTTTTTT.